These 19 T cell receptor beta chains came from one sample sequenced in a study of blood T cells in healthy people across ages. Alongside a J-beta primer mix, a sample-barcoded 5' primer served in a second PCR lasting about 7 to 11 cycles. TCRdb independently ran MiXCR on the 5' RACE reads; one entry per CDR3 protein. This sample has around 800,000 distinct CDR3 sequences; 35% to 60% occur once, and the top ten carry approximately 18%. Sequencing used blood. Every receptor here comes from an elderly man in good health.

V usage is TRBV6-6 and J usage is TRBJ2-7, with D possibly TRBD1 on 5 matching bases. The CDR3 is made up of 15 amino acids. Germline V CDR1 and CDR2: MNHNY, SVGAGI (reference sequence). The V end was cut by 4 bases, the J end by 0 bases, with 13 bases between. Here the CDR3 reads CASSSTGASSYEQYF. For the CDR3, the DNA is TGTGCCAGCAGTTCCACTGGGGCGAGCTCCTACGAGCAGTACTTC.

This clonotype occurred many times. The gene calls are TRBV20-1 and TRBJ2-5, with 7 bases fitting TRBD2. Germline CDR1 and CDR2: DFQATT and SNEGSKA (reference sequence). CDR3 size: 14 residues. V shed 6 bases, J shed 0 bases, and the junction held 7 bases outside the gene matches. In nucleotides, the CDR3 is TGCAGTGCACCCCCCCTAGCGGACCAAGAGACCCAGTACTTC. It yields the protein CSAPPLADQETQYF.

This clonotype was seen more than once but under ten times. The chain is built from TRBV13 and TRBJ2-3, with D maybe TRBD2 (7 bases). Germline values: CDR1 PRHDT, CDR2 FYEKMQ (reference sequence). V was trimmed by 6 bases and J by 8 bases, leaving 15 bases between them. This CDR3 contains 13 residues. The CDR3 sequence: CASRAGAGSTQYF. Here the CDR3 DNA reads TGTGCCAGCAGGGCGGGGGCCGGATCTACGCAGTATTTT.

The rearrangement joins TRBV28 to TRBJ2-7, with 7 positions matching TRBD1. The CDR3 totals 13 residues. Germline CDR1 is MDHEN and CDR2 is SYDVKM. J gave up 5 bases and V 4 bases, and 5 bases lay outside the gene matches. In nucleotides, the CDR3 is TGTGCCAGCAGTTCCGGACAGGCAAACGAGCAGTACTTC. This encodes CASSSGQANEQYF.

The chain links TRBV7-9 to TRBJ2-2, with 7 bases aligning to TRBD1. V lost 5 bases to trimming and J lost 7 bases; unmatched junction nucleotides: 7. The CDR3 has 14 amino acids. Germline values: CDR1 SEHNR, CDR2 FQNEAQ (reference sequence). Here the CDR3 DNA reads TGTGCCAGCAGCCTCGACCAGGGGGACGGGGAGCTGTTTTTT. Translation: CASSLDQGDGELFF.

This clonotype was found many times. The CDR3: CSVTSGEETQYF. In DNA, the CDR3 is TGCAGTGTCACTAGCGGCGAAGAGACCCAGTACTTC. The chain employs TRBV20-1 and TRBJ2-5; 8 bases are shared with TRBD2. Germline trimming cut 7 bases from V and 3 bases from J; bases unmatched to any gene: 4. Per the germline V gene, CDR1 is DFQATT and CDR2 is SNEGSKA (reference sequence). The CDR3 is 12 amino acids.

This rearrangement joins TRBV20-1 to TRBJ2-3; D is undetermined. V lost 3 bases and J 0 bases, leaving 10 bases between the germline ends. Germline V gene lookup returns CDR1 DFQATT and CDR2 SNEGSKA (reference sequence). This CDR3 has 14 amino acids. The CDR3, as DNA: TGCAGTGCTAGCTGGAGAGTTAGCACAGATACGCAGTATTTT. Encoded protein: CSASWRVSTDTQYF.

The J gene is TRBJ2-6, the V gene TRBV5-1; no definite D call. The V gene's germline CDR1 is SGHRS and CDR2 YFSETQ. The CDR3 covers 18 residues. Trimming pared 1 base from V and 4 bases from J, leaving 18 bases between. CDR3 coding DNA: TGCGCCAGCAGCTTGCTAGGACGAAAACAGCTGGGGGCCAACGTCCTGACTTTC. Its translation is CASSLLGRKQLGANVLTF.

V is TRBV7-9 and J is TRBJ2-7; D may be TRBD1 (6 bases). The CDR3 totals 15 residues. Germline V gives CDR1 SEHNR, CDR2 FQNEAQ (reference sequence). The V end lost 5 bases, the J end lost 5 bases, and 19 bases lay between the germline ends. CDR3 DNA sequence: TGTGCCAGCAGCGCAGGGGAAGGCGGGCGGAACGAGCAGTACTTC. Protein product: CASSAGEGGRNEQYF.

V is TRBV29-1 and J is TRBJ2-7; D remains ambiguous. Trimming left V 6 bases short and J 3 bases short, with 15 bases between. Germline CDR1 reads SQVTM; CDR2 reads ANQGSEA. The CDR3 sequence is 13 residues long. The CDR3 sequence: CSVVPVDFYEQYF. The CDR3 DNA follows: TGCAGCGTAGTACCGGTGGATTTCTACGAGCAGTACTTC.

The chain combines TRBV7-9 with TRBJ2-7; D is unclear. V dropped 1 base and J dropped 5 bases, with 12 bases sitting between them. CDR3 size: 14 residues. The V gene's germline CDR1 is SEHNR and CDR2 FQNEAQ (reference sequence). The DNA for the CDR3 is TGTGCCAGCAGCTTAGGGGTGGGTTCACACGAGCAGTACTTC. It yields the protein CASSLGVGSHEQYF.

J is TRBJ2-1 and V is TRBV7-3, with 9 bases lining up with TRBD1. In germline, CDR1 is SGHTA, CDR2 FQGTGA. V lost 11 bases, J lost 5 bases, and 19 bases stayed unmatched. The CDR3 is 17 amino acids. CDR3 bases: TGTGCCTATACACAGGGGGCGTGGTGGGATTACGACAATGAGCAGTTCTTC. As protein: CAYTQGAWWDYDNEQFF.

This clonotype was found a few times. V and J are TRBV29-1 and TRBJ2-7, with D perhaps TRBD2 (7 bases). Germline CDR1 and CDR2: SQVTM and ANQGSEA. The CDR3 contains 11 residues. V was cut by 4 bases and J by 7 bases, with 11 bases left in between. The CDR3 spells CSVAGGWEQYF. DNA for the CDR3: TGCAGCGTTGCGGGGGGCTGGGAGCAGTACTTC.

The chain carries TRBV10-3 and TRBJ1-1; TRBD1 matches 11 bases. Germline trimming cut 10 bases from V and 7 bases from J; bases unmatched to any gene: 11. There are 14 residues in the CDR3. Germline CDR1 is ENHRY and CDR2 is SYGVKD. CDR3 sequence (DNA): TGTGCCACGATTCCGGGACAGGGGGGCCGTGAAGCTTTCTTT. Protein sequence: CATIPGQGGREAFF.

Notes on this clonotype: A much larger clone differs by one base, so this may be a read error. The chain is built from TRBV10-3 and TRBJ2-1, with D perhaps matching TRBD2 (5 bases). Germline-derived CDR1 and CDR2 are ENHRY and SYGVKD. Deletions cut 4 bases from V and 7 bases from J, with 14 bases between. CDR3 length: 14 amino acids. CDR3 coding DNA: TGTGCCATCAGTGCCTTAGAGGGAGAGAATGAGCAGTTCTTC. This translates into CAISALEGENEQFF.

The genes are TRBV28 and TRBJ2-4, with TRBD1 identical over 8 bases. The CDR3 is 16 residues long. CDR1 MDHEN and CDR2 SYDVKM come from the germline V gene. The V segment lost 5 bases and the J segment 0 bases; nucleotides outside the gene matches: 6. CDR3 coding DNA: TGTGCCAGCAGTCTATCTACAGGGGGAGCCAAAAACATTCAGTACTTC. This gives the protein CASSLSTGGAKNIQYF.

To note about this clonotype: A much more abundant neighbour one base away suggests this may be a read error. The J gene is TRBJ1-5, the V gene TRBV7-3; the D gene is possibly TRBD1 (5 bases). This CDR3 has 18 residues. Trimming cost V 1 base and J 0 bases, with 16 bases left between them. Germline loops: CDR1 SGHTA, CDR2 FQGTGA. DNA for the CDR3: TGTGCCAGCAGCTTAAGTCTGAGTGACAGATATAGCAATCAGCCCCAGCATTTT. Translating gives CASSLSLSDRYSNQPQHF.

This clonotype turned up a few times. This chain uses TRBV5-1 with TRBJ2-5, with TRBD2 matching over 8 bases. Per the germline V gene, CDR1 is SGHRS and CDR2 is YFSETQ. V shed 2 bases, J shed 6 bases, and the junction held 6 bases outside the gene matches. CDR3 length: 14 amino acids. This chain's CDR3 is CASSLSGSRQTQYF. CDR3 in DNA: TGCGCCAGCAGCTTAAGCGGGAGCAGGCAGACCCAGTACTTC.

This clonotype has ten or more counts. The chain employs TRBV7-2 and TRBJ2-5; D gene unclear. This CDR3 has 13 residues. Trimming took off 4 bases at V and 4 bases at J, with 10 bases between the two ends. Germline V gene sequence: CDR1 SGHTA, CDR2 FQGNSA. CDR3 region: CASSSESRETQYF. The CDR3 bases are TGTGCCAGCAGCTCGGAGTCAAGAGAGACCCAGTACTTC.